The 27 T cell receptor beta chains below come from one sample, sequenced in a study of human T cells and chemical hapten exposure. Stated time point: patch test 3, about 24 weeks after DPC sensitization. The treatment here: therapeutic diphenylcyclopropenone sensitization with weekly scalp DPC. TCRdb redid the calling of the RACE reads with MiXCR, one entry per CDR3 protein. The profile shows around 110,000 distinct CDR3 sequences, roughly 12% of them singletons. The sample consisted of whole blood, taken in connection with sensitization to the hapten diphenylcyclopropenone (DPC). The receptors come from a woman aged 50 to 60 with alopecia areata. Some clones in this sample may be carry-over from other donors' samples.

This clonotype has ten or more counts. The chain recombines TRBV7-8 with TRBJ1-5; D gene uncertain. The germline V gene encodes CDR1 SGHVS and CDR2 FQNEAQ. The V and J ends lost 2 bases and 5 bases respectively, with 16 bases between them. This CDR3 contains 16 residues. The CDR3 region has the DNA TGTGCCAGCAGCTTAAGCGGGTCAGGTATCGATCAGCCCCAGCATTTT. Translated: CASSLSGSGIDQPQHF.

This clonotype was counted between two and nine times. The V and J genes are TRBV27 and TRBJ2-7; D perhaps matches TRBD2 (5 bases). This CDR3 is 16 amino acids long. V lost 6 bases and J 0 bases, leaving 18 bases between the germline ends. Germline V gene lookup returns CDR1 MNHEY and CDR2 SMNVEV (reference sequence). CDR3 sequence: CASSRLDFLGSYEQYF. In nucleotides, the CDR3 is TGTGCCAGCAGCCGCCTGGACTTCCTCGGCTCCTACGAGCAGTACTTC.

This clonotype turned up a few times. CDR3 in amino acids: CASSTQQGVGTEAFF. CDR3 sequence (DNA): TGTGCCAGCAGTACCCAACAGGGAGTTGGAACTGAAGCTTTCTTT. V and J are TRBV12-3 or TRBV12-4 and TRBJ1-1; TRBD1 is a possible D gene (6 bases). CDR3 size: 15 residues. Trimming took 5 bases from V and 5 from J, leaving 18 bases between them.

The chain joins TRBV3-1 to TRBJ2-7; the match to TRBD2 covers 7 bases. CDR1 and CDR2 (germline): LGHDT, YNNKEL (reference sequence). The CDR3 contains 12 residues. The J segment lost 6 bases and the V segment lost 3 bases, leaving 2 bases of the junction unmatched. CDR3 in amino acids: CASSQGGGEQYF. CDR3 nucleotide sequence: TGTGCCAGCAGCCAGGGGGGGGGCGAGCAGTACTTC.

The chain combines TRBV20-1 with TRBJ1-1, with 8 bases that match TRBD1. In germline, CDR1 is DFQATT, CDR2 SNEGSKA (reference sequence). The CDR3 extends over 14 amino acids. With 5 bases clipped from V and 0 bases from J, the junction kept 5 bases outside the gene matches. DNA of the CDR3: TGCAGTGCTCCTCCGGACAGGGTGAACACTGAAGCTTTCTTT. This encodes CSAPPDRVNTEAFF.

This clonotype came up many times. The chain employs TRBV27 and TRBJ2-7, with TRBD2 identical over 8 bases. After removal of 3 bases from V and 6 bases from J, the junction contained 7 bases not matched to a gene. CDR1 is MNHEY, CDR2 SMNVEV, per germline (reference sequence). This CDR3 spans 14 amino acids. CDR3 amino acids: CASSFGRGGTEQYF. CDR3 coding DNA: TGTGCCAGCAGTTTTGGTCGGGGGGGGACCGAGCAGTACTTC.

In this sample, this clonotype turned up a few times. The chain recombines TRBV10-3 with TRBJ1-1; TRBD1 is a possible D gene (5 bases). The germline V gene has CDR1 ENHRY and CDR2 SYGVKD. V lost 4 bases and J 4 bases, leaving 10 bases between the germline ends. The CDR3 contains 13 residues. The CDR3 protein is CAISVAGGTEAFF. The CDR3 nucleotides are TGTGCCATCAGTGTGGCTGGGGGCACTGAAGCTTTCTTT.

This clonotype was recorded at least ten times. The chain carries TRBV5-4 and TRBJ2-2; 8 positions match TRBD1. Germline CDR1 reads SGHNT; CDR2 reads YYREEE (reference sequence). V lost 6 bases and J lost 3; bases outside the gene matches: 4. There are 14 residues in the CDR3. The DNA for the CDR3 is TGTGCCAGCACTGACAGGGGAGACACCGGGGAGCTGTTTTTT. It encodes CASTDRGDTGELFF.

This clonotype was seen only a few times. The J gene is TRBJ2-2, the V gene TRBV2; 9 nucleotides line up with TRBD1. The CDR3 has 15 residues. The V and J ends lost 1 base and 3 bases, in that order; junction bases with no gene match: 0. Per germline, CDR1 SNHLY and CDR2 FYNNEI. The CDR3 DNA reads as TGTGCCAGCAGTGAAGGGACAGGGGACACCGGGGAGCTGTTTTTT. It encodes CASSEGTGDTGELFF.

This clonotype was seen only a few times. V and J are TRBV14 and TRBJ1-1; tentatively, D is TRBD1 (6 bases). There are 13 residues in the CDR3. Germline V gives CDR1 SGHDN, CDR2 FVKESK. The V gene lost 8 bases and the J gene lost 1 base, with 11 bases spanning the gap. The CDR3: CASGGGENTEAFF. In DNA form, the CDR3 reads TGTGCCAGCGGGGGGGGCGAGAACACTGAAGCTTTCTTT.

In this sample, this clonotype turned up a few times. V usage is TRBV7-9 and J usage is TRBJ2-3; TRBD2 agrees at 12 bases. The CDR3 consists of 16 residues. Unmatched junction bases numbered 2, after V lost 4 bases and J lost 0 bases. CDR1 SEHNR and CDR2 FQNEAQ come from the germline V gene (reference sequence). CDR3 DNA: TGTGCCAGCAGCTGGACTAGCGGGGCTAGCACAGATACGCAGTATTTT. It translates to CASSWTSGASTDTQYF.

This clonotype was counted between two and nine times. The chain uses TRBV7-9 and TRBJ2-1, with 16 bases lining up with TRBD2. Germline V gene sequence: CDR1 SEHNR, CDR2 FQNEAQ (reference sequence). The CDR3 sequence is 15 residues long. With V trimmed by 6 bases and J by 8 bases, 4 bases remained unmatched. The CDR3 loop is CASRSGLAGGDEQFF. The CDR3 bases are TGTGCCAGCAGGTCGGGACTAGCGGGGGGGGATGAGCAGTTCTTC.

V usage is TRBV7-8 and J usage is TRBJ2-3, with 8 bases fitting TRBD2. V trimming: 5 bases; J trimming: 4 bases; junction bases outside the gene matches: 11. CDR1 and CDR2 from the germline V gene are SGHVS and FQNEAQ. This CDR3 has 16 amino acids. For the CDR3, the DNA is TGTGCCAGCAGCCCCCGGTTAGCGGGAAGGGCAGATACGCAGTATTTT. Translation gives CASSPRLAGRADTQYF.

The rearrangement uses TRBV9 and TRBJ2-7, with 11 bases fitting TRBD2. From germline, CDR1 is SGDLS and CDR2 YYNGEE. Germline trimming cut 3 bases from V and 5 bases from J; bases unmatched to any gene: 10. The CDR3 totals 16 residues. This CDR3 is CASSALPGSGRDEQYF. In DNA, the CDR3 is TGTGCCAGCAGCGCGCTCCCAGGTAGCGGGAGGGACGAGCAGTACTTC.

This sequence joins TRBV29-1 and TRBJ2-2, with D unresolved. Germline V gene data show CDR1 as SQVTM and CDR2 as ANQGSEA. CDR3 length equals 12 residues. Deletions cut 5 bases from V and 0 bases from J, with 4 bases between. The CDR3 DNA reads TGCAGCGTTATATCGAACACCGGGGAGCTGTTTTTT. It specifies CSVISNTGELFF.

This clonotype turned up a few times. The chain employs TRBV7-9 and TRBJ1-1, with a weak D call TRBD1 (5 bases). The germline CDR1 and CDR2 sequences are SEHNR and FQNEAQ (reference sequence). Trimming removed 5 bases at V and 5 bases at J, with 15 bases between. The CDR3 extends over 14 amino acids. CDR3 coding DNA: TGTGCCAGCAGCCCATCAAGTAGGGGAACTGAAGCTTTCTTT. This encodes CASSPSSRGTEAFF.

The rearrangement joins TRBV10-3 to TRBJ2-1, with D perhaps matching TRBD1 (5 bases). Trimming cost V 3 bases and J 4 bases, with 10 bases left between them. Germline V CDR1 and CDR2: ENHRY, SYGVKD. The CDR3 consists of 14 residues. CDR3 residues: CAISDLSGYNEQFF. The CDR3 bases are TGTGCCATCAGTGACCTTTCAGGGTACAATGAGCAGTTCTTC.

This clonotype appeared many times. The V and J genes are TRBV10-3 and TRBJ2-1, with TRBD2 matching over 11 bases. The CDR3 is made up of 15 amino acids. Germline V lookup: CDR1 ENHRY, CDR2 SYGVKD. The J segment lost 7 bases and the V segment lost 0 bases, leaving 2 bases of the junction unmatched. The CDR3 region is CAISESVAGGNEQFF. In DNA, the CDR3 is TGTGCCATCAGTGAGTCGGTAGCGGGGGGGAATGAGCAGTTCTTC.

The chain uses TRBV6-6 and TRBJ2-3, with D uncertain. There are 12 residues in the CDR3. The germline CDR1 and CDR2 sequences are MNHNY and SVGAGI (reference sequence). The germline V and J ends were trimmed by 11 bases and 1 base, with 10 bases remaining between them. The CDR3 nucleotides are TGTGCCTCCCGGTCTGGCACAGATACGCAGTATTTT. Translation gives CASRSGTDTQYF.

The sample holds many counts of this clonotype. This chain connects TRBV20-1 to TRBJ2-5, with D uncertain. The germline V and J ends were trimmed by 1 base and 7 bases, with 10 bases remaining between them. The CDR3 runs to 12 residues. CDR1 is DFQATT, CDR2 SNEGSKA, per germline (reference sequence). The CDR3 protein is CSARVSSLTQYF. CDR3 DNA sequence: TGCAGTGCTAGAGTTTCCTCCCTGACCCAGTACTTC.

The rearrangement uses TRBV6-5 and TRBJ1-3, with 12 bases matching TRBD1. Trimming took 8 bases from V and 1 from J; bases not matched to a gene: 6. This CDR3 is 16 amino acids long. Germline V lookup: CDR1 MNHEY, CDR2 SVGAGI. This CDR3 reads CASQPGQGASGNTIYF. CDR3 nucleotides: TGTGCCAGCCAACCGGGACAGGGGGCTTCTGGAAACACCATATATTTT.

The rearrangement uses TRBV2 and TRBJ2-6; D is possibly TRBD1 (6 bases). V lost 6 bases, J lost 2 bases, and 8 bases lay in between. This CDR3 has 14 amino acids. Germline V gene data show CDR1 as SNHLY and CDR2 as FYNNEI. The chain's CDR3 is CASSDRTGANVLTF. DNA for the CDR3: TGTGCCAGCAGCGACAGGACTGGGGCCAACGTCCTGACTTTC.

CDR3: CASSSWGPPKQPQHF. The CDR3 nucleotides are TGTGCCAGCAGCTCATGGGGGCCCCCCAAGCAGCCCCAGCATTTT. The rearrangement uses TRBV12-3 or TRBV12-4 and TRBJ1-5; D is possibly TRBD1 (6 bases). Trimming pared 6 bases from V and 7 bases from J, leaving 19 bases between. This CDR3 has 15 residues.

The genes are TRBV5-1 and TRBJ1-1, with D possibly TRBD1 on 5 matching bases. CDR3 length: 15 residues. Germline V gene sequence: CDR1 SGHRS, CDR2 YFSETQ. The V end was cut by 1 base, the J end by 3 bases, with 13 bases between. The CDR3 spells CASSLSRGGYTEAFF. CDR3 nucleotides: TGCGCCAGCAGCTTGTCGAGGGGCGGGTACACTGAAGCTTTCTTT.

This clonotype was observed at least ten times. The rearrangement links TRBV12-3 or TRBV12-4 to TRBJ1-1; D may be TRBD1 (5 bases). CDR3 length equals 11 residues. V was cut by 4 bases and J by 7 bases, with 7 bases left in between. The DNA for the CDR3 is TGTGCCAGCAGTTGGGACGATGAAGCTTTCTTT. Translating gives CASSWDDEAFF.

The table lists this clonotype with a few counts. This sequence joins TRBV28 and TRBJ2-3, with 9 bases lining up with TRBD2. V lost 2 bases, J lost 2 bases, and 8 bases stayed unmatched. The CDR3 contains 17 residues. CDR1 is MDHEN and CDR2 is SYDVKM in the germline V gene. CDR3 coding DNA: TGTGCCAGCAGTTTACCCTCTGGCGGGAGGGACACAGATACGCAGTATTTT. Translation: CASSLPSGGRDTDTQYF.

This clonotype has only a few counts. V is TRBV24-1 and J is TRBJ1-5; D is unclear. Looked up from germline, CDR1 is KGHDR and CDR2 is SFDVKD. The CDR3 has 18 residues. Trimming took 9 bases from V and 0 from J, leaving 23 bases between them. DNA of the CDR3: TGTGCCACCCCCTTGAGAGGGCCCTGCCGTTATAGCAATCAGCCCCAGCATTTT. Translating gives CATPLRGPCRYSNQPQHF.